The clone carrying this TCR beta chain turned up a few times. The antigen remains unidentified. The germline V gene has CDR1 MNHNS and CDR2 SASEGT. This CDR3 comprises 15 residues. The V and J ends lost 4 bases and 0 bases respectively, with 7 bases between them. The use of a sample-barcoded 5' primer and a J-beta primer mix characterized a second PCR of roughly 6 to 12 cycles. TCRdb reanalysed the 5' RACE reads using MiXCR and keeps one entry per CDR3 protein. The data hold around 1.5 million distinct CDR3 sequences, with around 42% observed a single time. The data are from a study of blood T cells in healthy people across ages. Background on the study: Capturing about one barcoded beta molecule per two T cells was achieved by template switching. Study conclusions and caveats: Across the age range, TCR beta diversity per million T cells fell in a roughly linear way. The authors considered diversity estimates from one million T cells to be underestimates.

Donors each provided 9.5 to 10 milliliters of peripheral blood. The sequence was obtained from a woman between 18 and 30 years old in good health. Material for sequencing was blood. This chain links TRBV6-1 with TRBJ2-6; D ambiguous. As DNA, the CDR3 is TGTGCCAGCAGTGGGGCCTCCTCTGGGGCCAACGTCCTGACTTTC. Translated: CASSGASSGANVLTF.